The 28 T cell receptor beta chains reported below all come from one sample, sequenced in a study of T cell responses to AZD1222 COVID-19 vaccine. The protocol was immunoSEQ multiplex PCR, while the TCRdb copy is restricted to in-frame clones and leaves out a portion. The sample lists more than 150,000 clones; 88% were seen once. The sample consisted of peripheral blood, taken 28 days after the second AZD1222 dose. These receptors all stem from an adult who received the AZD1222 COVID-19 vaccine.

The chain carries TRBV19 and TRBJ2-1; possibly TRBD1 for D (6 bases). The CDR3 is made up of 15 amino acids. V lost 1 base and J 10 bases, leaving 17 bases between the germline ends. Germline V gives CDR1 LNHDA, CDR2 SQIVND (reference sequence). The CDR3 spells CASSIGGTLDGEQFF. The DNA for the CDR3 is TGTGCCAGTAGTATAGGAGGGACATTGGATGGGGAGCAGTTCTTC.

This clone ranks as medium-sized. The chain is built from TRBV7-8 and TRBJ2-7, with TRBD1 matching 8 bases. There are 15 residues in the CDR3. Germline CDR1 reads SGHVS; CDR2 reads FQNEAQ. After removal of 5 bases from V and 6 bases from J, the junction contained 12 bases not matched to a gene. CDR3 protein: CASSARQGPSAEQYF. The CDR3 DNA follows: TGTGCCAGCAGCGCGAGACAGGGGCCTTCCGCCGAGCAGTACTTC.

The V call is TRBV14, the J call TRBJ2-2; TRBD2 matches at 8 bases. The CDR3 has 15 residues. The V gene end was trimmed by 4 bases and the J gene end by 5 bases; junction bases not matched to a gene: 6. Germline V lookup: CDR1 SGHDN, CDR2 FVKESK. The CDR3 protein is CASSPNGRDTGELFF. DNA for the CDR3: TGTGCCAGCAGCCCAAACGGGAGGGATACCGGGGAGCTGTTTTTT. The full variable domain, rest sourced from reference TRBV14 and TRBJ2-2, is EAGVTQFPSHSVIEKGQTVTLRCDPISGHDNLYWYRRVMGKEIKFLLHFVKESKQDESGMPNNRFLAERTGGTYSTLKVQPAELEDSGVYFCASSPNGRDTGELFFGEGSRLTVL.

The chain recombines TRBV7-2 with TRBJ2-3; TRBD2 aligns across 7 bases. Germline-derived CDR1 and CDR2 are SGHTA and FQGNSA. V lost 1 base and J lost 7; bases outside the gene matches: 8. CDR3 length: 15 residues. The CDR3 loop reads CASSLGEGRAYTQYF. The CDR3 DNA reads TGTGCCAGCAGCTTAGGGGAAGGGAGGGCCTATACGCAGTATTTT.

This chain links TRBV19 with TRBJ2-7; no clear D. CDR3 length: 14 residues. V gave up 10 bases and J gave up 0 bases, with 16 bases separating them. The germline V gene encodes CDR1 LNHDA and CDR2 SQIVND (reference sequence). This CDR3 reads CATGRAESSYEQYF. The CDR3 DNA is TGTGCCACAGGAAGGGCAGAGAGCTCCTACGAGCAGTACTTC.

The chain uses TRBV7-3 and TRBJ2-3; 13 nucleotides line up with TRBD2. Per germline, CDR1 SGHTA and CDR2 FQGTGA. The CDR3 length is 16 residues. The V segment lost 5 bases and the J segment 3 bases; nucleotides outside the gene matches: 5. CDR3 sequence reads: CASSLGTSGITDTQYF. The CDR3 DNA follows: TGTGCCAGCAGCCTTGGGACTAGCGGGATTACAGATACGCAGTATTTT.

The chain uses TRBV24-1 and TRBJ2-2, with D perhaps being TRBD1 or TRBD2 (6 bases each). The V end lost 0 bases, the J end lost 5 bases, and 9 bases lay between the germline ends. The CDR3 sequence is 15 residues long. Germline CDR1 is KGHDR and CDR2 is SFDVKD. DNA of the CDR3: TGTGCCACCAGTGATTTGAAGGGGGGTACCGGGGAGCTGTTTTTT. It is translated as CATSDLKGGTGELFF.

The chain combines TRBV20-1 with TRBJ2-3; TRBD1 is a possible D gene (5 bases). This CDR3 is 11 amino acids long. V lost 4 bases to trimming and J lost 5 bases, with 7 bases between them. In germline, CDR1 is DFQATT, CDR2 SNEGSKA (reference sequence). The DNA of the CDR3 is TGCAGTGCTATAGGGGAAGATACGCAGTATTTT. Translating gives CSAIGEDTQYF.

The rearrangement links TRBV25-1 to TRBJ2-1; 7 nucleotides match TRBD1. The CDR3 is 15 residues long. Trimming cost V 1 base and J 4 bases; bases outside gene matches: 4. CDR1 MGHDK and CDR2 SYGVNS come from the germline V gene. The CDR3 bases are TGTGCCAGCAGTGAATGGAACAGGGGATACAATGAGCAGTTCTTC. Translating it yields CASSEWNRGYNEQFF.

The CDR3 sequence: CASSQPGSYNSPLHF. The CDR3 DNA sequence: TGTGCCAGCAGCCAACCAGGGTCCTATAATTCACCCCTCCACTTT. This chain joins TRBV14 and TRBJ1-6; D perhaps matches TRBD1 (5 bases). CDR3 length: 15 residues. Germline CDR1 and CDR2: SGHDN and FVKESK. V lost 2 bases and J 1 base, leaving 6 bases between the germline ends.

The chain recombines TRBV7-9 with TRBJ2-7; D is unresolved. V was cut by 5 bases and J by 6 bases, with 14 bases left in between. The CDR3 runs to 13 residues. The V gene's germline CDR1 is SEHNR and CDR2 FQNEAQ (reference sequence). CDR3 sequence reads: CASSKTGDSEQYF. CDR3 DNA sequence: TGTGCCAGCAGCAAAACTGGCGATTCCGAGCAGTACTTC.

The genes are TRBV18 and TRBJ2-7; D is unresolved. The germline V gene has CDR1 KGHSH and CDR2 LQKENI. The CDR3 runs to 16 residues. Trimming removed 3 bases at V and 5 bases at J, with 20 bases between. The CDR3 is CASSPYQRSALNEQYF. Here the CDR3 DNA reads TGTGCCAGCTCACCGTATCAGAGGTCCGCGCTGAACGAGCAGTACTTC.

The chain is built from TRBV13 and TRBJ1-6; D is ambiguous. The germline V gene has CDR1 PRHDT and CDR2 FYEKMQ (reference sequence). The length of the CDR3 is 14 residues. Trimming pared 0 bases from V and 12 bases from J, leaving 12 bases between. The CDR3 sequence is CASSLGGRGGPLHF. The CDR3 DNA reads TGTGCCAGCAGCTTAGGAGGACGTGGTGGACCCCTCCACTTT.

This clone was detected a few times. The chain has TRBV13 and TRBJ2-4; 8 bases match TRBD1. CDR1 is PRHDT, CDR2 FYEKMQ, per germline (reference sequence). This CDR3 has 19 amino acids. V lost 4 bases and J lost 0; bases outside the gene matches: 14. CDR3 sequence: CASSYTGQGGSLAKNIQYF. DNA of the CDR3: TGTGCCAGCAGCTACACCGGACAGGGCGGGTCTCTAGCCAAAAACATTCAGTACTTC.

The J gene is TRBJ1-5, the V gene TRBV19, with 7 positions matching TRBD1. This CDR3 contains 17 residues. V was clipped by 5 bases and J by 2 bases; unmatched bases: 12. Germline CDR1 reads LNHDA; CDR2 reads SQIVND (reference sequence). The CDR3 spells CASSLGTAVRGNQPQHF. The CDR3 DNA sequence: TGTGCCAGTAGTCTCGGGACAGCCGTAAGGGGCAATCAGCCCCAGCATTTT.

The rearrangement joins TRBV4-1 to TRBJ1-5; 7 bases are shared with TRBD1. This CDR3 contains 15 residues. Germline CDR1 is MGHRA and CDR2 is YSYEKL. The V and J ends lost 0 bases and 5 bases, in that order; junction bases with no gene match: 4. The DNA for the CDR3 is TGCGCCAGCAGCCAAGAGGTCACAGGGGATCAGCCCCAGCATTTT. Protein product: CASSQEVTGDQPQHF.

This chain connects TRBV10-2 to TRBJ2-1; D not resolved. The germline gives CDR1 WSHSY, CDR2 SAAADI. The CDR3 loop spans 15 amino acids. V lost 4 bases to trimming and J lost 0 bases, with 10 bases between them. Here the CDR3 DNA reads TGCGCCAGCAGTGTGTTTAGCAACTCCTACAATGAGCAGTTCTTC. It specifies CASSVFSNSYNEQFF.

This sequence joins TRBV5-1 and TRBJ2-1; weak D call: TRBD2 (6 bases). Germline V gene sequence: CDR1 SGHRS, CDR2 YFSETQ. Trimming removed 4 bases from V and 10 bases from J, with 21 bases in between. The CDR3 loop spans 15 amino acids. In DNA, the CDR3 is TGCGCCAGCAGCACCGGACCAGCGGGCGAGGACGAGCAGTTCTTC. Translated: CASSTGPAGEDEQFF.

CDR3 sequence: CARSLRQVKANYGYTF. Written as DNA, the CDR3 is TGTGCCAGAAGCCTACGACAGGTTAAAGCTAACTATGGCTACACCTTC. The chain employs TRBV5-3 and TRBJ1-2; the D gene is possibly TRBD1 (6 bases). TRBV5-3 is filed as an ORF, its function uncertain. V lost 4 bases to trimming and J lost 0 bases, with 16 bases between them. The CDR3 is 16 amino acids.

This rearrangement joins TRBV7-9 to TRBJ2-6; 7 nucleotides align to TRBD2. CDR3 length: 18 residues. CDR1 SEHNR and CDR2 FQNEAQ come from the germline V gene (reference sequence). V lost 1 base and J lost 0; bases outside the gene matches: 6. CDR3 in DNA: TGTGCCAGCAGCTTAGAAGCGGGCGGGAGCTCTGGGGCCAACGTCCTGACTTTC. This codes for CASSLEAGGSSGANVLTF.

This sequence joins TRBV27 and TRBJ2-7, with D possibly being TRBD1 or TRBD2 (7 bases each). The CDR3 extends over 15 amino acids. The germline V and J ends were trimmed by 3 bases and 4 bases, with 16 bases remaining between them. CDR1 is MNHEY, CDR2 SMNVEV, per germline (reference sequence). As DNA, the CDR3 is TGTGCCAGCAGTTTTTGGGCAGGGGGAGGGTACGAGCAGTACTTC. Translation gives CASSFWAGGGYEQYF.

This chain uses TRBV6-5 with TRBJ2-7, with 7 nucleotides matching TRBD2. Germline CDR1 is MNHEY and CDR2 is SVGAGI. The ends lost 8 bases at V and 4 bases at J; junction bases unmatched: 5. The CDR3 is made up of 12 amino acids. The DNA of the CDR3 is TGTGCCAGCGGAGACGGGAGGTACGAGCAGTACTTC. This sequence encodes CASGDGRYEQYF.

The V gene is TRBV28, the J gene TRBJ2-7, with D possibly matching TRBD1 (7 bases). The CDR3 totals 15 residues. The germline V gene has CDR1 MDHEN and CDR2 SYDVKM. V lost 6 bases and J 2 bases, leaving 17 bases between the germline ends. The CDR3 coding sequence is TGTGCCAGCAGACCAGGGGGGTCAGGAGCCTACGAGCAGTACTTC. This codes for CASRPGGSGAYEQYF.

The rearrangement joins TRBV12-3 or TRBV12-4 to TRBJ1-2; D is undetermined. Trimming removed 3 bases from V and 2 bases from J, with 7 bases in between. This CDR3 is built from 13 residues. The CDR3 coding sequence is TGTGCCAGCAGTTTGGGTCTAAACTATGGCTACACCTTC. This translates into CASSLGLNYGYTF.

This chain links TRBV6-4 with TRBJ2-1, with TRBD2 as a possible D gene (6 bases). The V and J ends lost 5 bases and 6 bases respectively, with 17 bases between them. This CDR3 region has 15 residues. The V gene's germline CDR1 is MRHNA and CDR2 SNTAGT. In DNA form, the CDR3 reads TGTGCCAGCAGTCACCGGGACTCCCCTGGCAATGAGCAGTTCTTC. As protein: CASSHRDSPGNEQFF.

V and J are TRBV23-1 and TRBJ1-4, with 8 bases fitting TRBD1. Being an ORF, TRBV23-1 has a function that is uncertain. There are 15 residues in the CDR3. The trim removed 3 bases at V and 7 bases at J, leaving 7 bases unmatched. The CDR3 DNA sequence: TGCGCCAGCAGTCAGGACAGGGAAGAGTGTGAAAAACTGTTTTTT. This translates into CASSQDREECEKLFF.

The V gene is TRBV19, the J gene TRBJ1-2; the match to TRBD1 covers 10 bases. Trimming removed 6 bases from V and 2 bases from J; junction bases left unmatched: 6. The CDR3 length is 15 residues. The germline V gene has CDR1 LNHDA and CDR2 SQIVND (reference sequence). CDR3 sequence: CASSRGQGVNYGYTF. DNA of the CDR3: TGTGCCAGTAGCCGAGGACAGGGGGTAAACTATGGCTACACCTTC.

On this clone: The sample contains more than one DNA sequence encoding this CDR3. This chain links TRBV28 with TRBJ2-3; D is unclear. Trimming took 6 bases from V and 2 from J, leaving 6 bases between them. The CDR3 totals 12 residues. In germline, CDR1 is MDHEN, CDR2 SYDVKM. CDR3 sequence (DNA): TGTGCCAGCAGCCAGACCACAGATACGCAGTATTTT. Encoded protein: CASSQTTDTQYF.